This paragraph covers one T cell receptor (beta chain) sequence. The clone's antigen remains unknown. No per-base quality is available; no much larger clone lies one base away. V sheds 6 bases and J sheds 3 bases, leaving 11 bases between their ends. Via the germline V gene, CDR1 is MDHEN and CDR2 SYDVKM. The CDR3 measures 13 amino acids from cysteine to phenylalanine. The CDR3 DNA has 39 bases and is translated from base 1. Library generation was performed with 5' RACE. The sample was run on a NextSeq 500. The TCR library protocol attached unique molecular identifiers to individual cDNA molecules to correct for sequencing error and PCR bias. Both TCR alpha and beta chains were sequenced, and tight co-correlation was observed between alpha and beta sequence abundances in each sample. The study's processing was this. Decombinator V4 was used to perform V gene, J gene and CDR3 annotation of TCR sequences. Expanded TCRs were defined as changing significantly between any two time points under a Poisson model with p below 0.0001. TCR abundances were normalised to the total number of TCRs sequenced per sample and expressed as counts per million. TRAV1-2 paired with TRAJ12, TRAJ20 or TRAJ33 defined MAIT TCRs, while TRAV10 paired with TRAJ18 defined iNKT TCRs. VDJdb, accessed 1 November 2021, was searched for CMV, EBV and SARS-CoV-2 annotated TCRs, with TCRs annotated for multiple antigens excluded. TCRdb reprocessing: public reads trimmed at Q25 with fastp, clones called with MiXCR, in-frame beta chains kept. Each CDR3 protein appears once, grouped with its most common genes and DNA. The V and J calls and clone size are TCRdb's, not the authors'. The sample data list 83,000 or so distinct CDR3 sequences, and more than 9% of these were observed just once. Together, the top ten hold over 7.5% of the sample.

Set within a cohort of healthcare workers in London, UK, this nested case-control study involved weekly PCR testing of nasopharyngeal swabs along with blood sampling. Healthcare workers were recruited between 23 and 31 March 2020, during the week of the UK lockdown, and were followed weekly for up to roughly 16 weeks. This record comes from a study of early T cells in non-severe SARS-CoV-2 infection (dated by TCRdb to 2020 to 2023). Background on the whole study: Because TCR sequencing was done on bulk RNA from unsorted whole blood, the alpha and beta chains could not be paired. The research as a whole found: Matching against VDJdb was skewed toward anti-spike CD8 responses, likely underestimated virus-specific expansions, and missed private and CD4 specificities.

The sample was whole blood, taken at baseline. This clonotype was sampled from an adult who was a healthcare worker with PCR-confirmed SARS-CoV-2 infection or an uninfected control (not recorded which). The sequence joins TRBV28 to TRBJ1-1; tentative D gene TRBD1, with 5 bases matching. The sequenced DNA is TGTGCCAGCAGCACCACGGGGCACACTGAAGCTTTCTTT. Its coded protein is CASSTTGHTEAFF.